The T cell receptor (beta chain) described here comes from a study of OX40 agonist ivuxolimab in advanced cancers. Sequenced by immunoSEQ multiplex PCR; TCRdb stores in-frame clones only, minus some. This sample has almost 85,000 clones, with approximately 95% found just once. The V gene lost 0 bases and the J gene lost 6 bases, with 6 bases spanning the gap. The CDR3 has 13 amino acids. Germline loops: CDR1 SGDLS, CDR2 YYNGEE. This receptor was taken from an adult with an advanced solid tumor such as melanoma, head and neck, liver or kidney cancer. Sample: CD4+ or CD8+ T cells sorted from blood, taken in a trial of the OX40 agonist ivuxolimab. The chain couples TRBV9 to TRBJ2-2; no clear D. Here the CDR3 reads CASSVDSPGELFF. The CDR3 DNA follows: TGTGCCAGCAGCGTAGATAGTCCCGGGGAGCTGTTTTTT.